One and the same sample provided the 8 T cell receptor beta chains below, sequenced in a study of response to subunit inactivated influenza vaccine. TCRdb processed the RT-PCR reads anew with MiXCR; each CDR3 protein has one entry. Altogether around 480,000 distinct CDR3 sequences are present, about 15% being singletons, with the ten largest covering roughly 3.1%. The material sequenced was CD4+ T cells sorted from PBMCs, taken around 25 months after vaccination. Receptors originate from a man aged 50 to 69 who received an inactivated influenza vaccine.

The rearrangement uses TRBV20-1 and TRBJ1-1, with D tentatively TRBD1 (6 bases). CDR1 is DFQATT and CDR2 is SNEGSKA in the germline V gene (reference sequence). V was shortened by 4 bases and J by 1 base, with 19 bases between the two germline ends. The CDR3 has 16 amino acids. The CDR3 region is CSAIEPWTDRNTEAFF. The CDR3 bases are TGCAGTGCTATAGAGCCTTGGACAGACAGGAACACTGAAGCTTTCTTT.

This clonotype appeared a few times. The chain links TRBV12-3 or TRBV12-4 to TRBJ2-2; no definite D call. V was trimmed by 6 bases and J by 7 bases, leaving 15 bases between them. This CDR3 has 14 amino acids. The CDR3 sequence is CASSRLGVDGELFF. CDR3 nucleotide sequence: TGTGCCAGCAGCCGCCTTGGGGTCGACGGGGAGCTGTTTTTT.

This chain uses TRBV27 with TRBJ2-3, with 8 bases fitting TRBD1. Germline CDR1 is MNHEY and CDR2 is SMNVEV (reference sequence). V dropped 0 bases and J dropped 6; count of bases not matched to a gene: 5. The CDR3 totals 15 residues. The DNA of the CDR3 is TGTGCCAGCAGTTTATCCAGGGGGCGGTCTGATACGCAGTATTTT. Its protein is CASSLSRGRSDTQYF.

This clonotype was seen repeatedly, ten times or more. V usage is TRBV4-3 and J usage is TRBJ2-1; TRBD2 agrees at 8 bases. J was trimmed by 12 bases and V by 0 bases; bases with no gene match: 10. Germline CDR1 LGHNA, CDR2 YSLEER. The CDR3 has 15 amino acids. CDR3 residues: CASSQERGTRTRQFF. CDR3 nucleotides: TGCGCCAGCAGCCAAGAACGCGGGACTAGAACTCGGCAGTTCTTC.

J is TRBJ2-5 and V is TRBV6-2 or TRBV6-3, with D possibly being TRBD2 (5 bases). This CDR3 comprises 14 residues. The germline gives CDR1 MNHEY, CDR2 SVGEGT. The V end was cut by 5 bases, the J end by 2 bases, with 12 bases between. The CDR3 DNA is TGTGCCAGCAGTCAGACGGGGATTCAAGAGACCCAGTACTTC. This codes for CASSQTGIQETQYF.

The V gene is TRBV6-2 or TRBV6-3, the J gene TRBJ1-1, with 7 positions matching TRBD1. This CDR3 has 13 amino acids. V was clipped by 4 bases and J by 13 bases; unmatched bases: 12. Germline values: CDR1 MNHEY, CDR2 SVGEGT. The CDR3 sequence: CASSSPPGTAVFF. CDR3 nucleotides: TGTGCCAGCAGTTCACCCCCGGGGACAGCGGTTTTCTTT.

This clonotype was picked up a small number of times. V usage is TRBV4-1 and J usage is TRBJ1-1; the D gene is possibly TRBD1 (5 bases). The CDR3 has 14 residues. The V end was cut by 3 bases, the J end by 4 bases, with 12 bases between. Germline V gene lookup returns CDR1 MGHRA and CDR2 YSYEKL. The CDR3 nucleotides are TGCGCCAGCAGCCAGGGTTTGCAGGGCACTGAAGCTTTCTTT. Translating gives CASSQGLQGTEAFF.

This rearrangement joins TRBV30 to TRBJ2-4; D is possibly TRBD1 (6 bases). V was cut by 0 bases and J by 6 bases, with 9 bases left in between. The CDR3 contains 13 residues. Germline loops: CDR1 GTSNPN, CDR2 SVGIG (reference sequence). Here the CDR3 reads CAWSVGRGNIQYF. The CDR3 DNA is TGTGCCTGGAGTGTAGGCAGGGGAAACATTCAGTACTTC.